Listed here are 17 T cell receptor beta chains from one sample, sequenced in a study of shared clonotypes between healthy human individuals. Assay used: immunoSEQ multiplex PCR; TCRdb lists only in-frame clones, some missing. Seen here are about 1 million clones, 70% to 80% observed once, and the top ten hold about 0.52%. Sequencing was performed on memory CD4+ T cells from PBMCs. Subset in this sample: CD45RA-negative fraction. The receptor set was obtained from a man aged 18 to 30 in good health. Some clones in this sample may be carry-over from other donors' samples.

Of note for this clone: Other DNA sequences within the sample encode an identical CDR3. Written as DNA, the CDR3 is TGCGCCAGCAGCTTGGCAGGGTATACTGAAGCTTTCTTT. Protein product: CASSLAGYTEAFF. V gene TRBV5-1 combines with J gene TRBJ1-1, with D possibly being TRBD1 (5 bases). Germline CDR1 SGHRS, CDR2 YFSETQ. CDR3 length: 13 residues. Deletions cut 0 bases from V and 5 bases from J, with 8 bases between. Complete variable domain (other parts from reference TRBV5-1 and TRBJ1-1): KAGVTQTPRYLIKTRGQQVTLSCSPISGHRSVSWYQQTPGQGLQFLFEYFSETQRNKGNFPGRFSGRQFSNSRSEMNVSTLELGDSALYLCASSLAGYTEAFFGQGTRLTVV.

This clone was picked up a small number of times. The gene calls are TRBV4-1 and TRBJ1-4, with D perhaps matching TRBD1 (5 bases). V was pared by 7 bases and J by 8 bases, with 23 bases between. Germline V gene lookup returns CDR1 MGHRA and CDR2 YSYEKL. This CDR3 is 16 amino acids long. The DNA of the CDR3 is TGCGCCAGCACCCAGGGTCCATCTGCCGGGGGGGAAAAACTGTTTTTT. This translates into CASTQGPSAGGEKLFF.

The chain joins TRBV6-1 to TRBJ1-4; weak D call: TRBD1 (6 bases). Germline CDR1 and CDR2: MNHNS and SASEGT. The CDR3 has 15 amino acids. Trimming shortened V by 6 bases and J by 0 bases, and 11 bases separated the two germline ends. CDR3 protein: CASSSGQSTNEKLFF. Here the CDR3 DNA reads TGTGCCAGCAGCTCAGGACAGTCAACTAATGAAAAACTGTTTTTT.

This chain connects TRBV7-2 to TRBJ2-3; D is uncertain. Trimming pared 5 bases from V and 4 bases from J, leaving 19 bases between. CDR1 SGHTA and CDR2 FQGNSA come from the germline V gene. There are 16 residues in the CDR3. The CDR3 region has the DNA TGTGCCAGCAGCCCCAGGCTAGGGATGGCGGCAGATACGCAGTATTTT. Residues: CASSPRLGMAADTQYF.

This clone was counted a single time. This chain connects TRBV4-1 to TRBJ1-2; D uncertain. Per the germline V gene, CDR1 is MGHRA and CDR2 is YSYEKL. This CDR3 contains 15 residues. Trimming pared 0 bases from V and 5 bases from J, leaving 13 bases between. CDR3 sequence: CASSQESAVQYGYTF. The DNA of the CDR3 is TGCGCCAGCAGCCAAGAGTCTGCAGTCCAATATGGCTACACCTTC.

The chain joins TRBV7-2 to TRBJ2-5; D ambiguous. Germline-derived CDR1 and CDR2 are SGHTA and FQGNSA. The V and J ends lost 2 bases and 0 bases respectively, with 16 bases between them. The CDR3 contains 17 residues. CDR3 amino acids: CASSLQNFDRNQETQYF. The CDR3 bases are TGTGCCAGCAGCTTACAAAACTTCGATCGAAACCAAGAGACCCAGTACTTC.

The gene calls are TRBV5-1 and TRBJ2-6; 8 bases align to TRBD1. Germline V gives CDR1 SGHRS, CDR2 YFSETQ. The CDR3 loop spans 17 amino acids. V lost 2 bases, J lost 0 bases, and 4 bases stayed unmatched. For the CDR3, the DNA is TGCGCCAGCAGCTTAGGGACAGGCCGCTCTGGGGCCAACGTCCTGACTTTC. Its translation is CASSLGTGRSGANVLTF.

The rearrangement links TRBV28 to TRBJ2-7; maybe TRBD2 (7 bases). The germline V and J ends were trimmed by 5 bases and 7 bases, with 24 bases remaining between them. The CDR3 extends over 16 amino acids. The germline gives CDR1 MDHEN, CDR2 SYDVKM. CDR3 protein: CASSNTPGGGLLEQYF. The CDR3 DNA reads TGTGCCAGCAGTAATACTCCTGGCGGGGGCCTTTTGGAGCAGTACTTC.

This clone was counted a single time. The V call is TRBV10-3, the J call TRBJ2-2, with 15 bases aligning to TRBD2. The V gene's germline CDR1 is ENHRY and CDR2 SYGVKD. This CDR3 contains 19 residues. The ends lost 2 bases at V and 4 bases at J; junction bases unmatched: 8. CDR3 loop: CAISEGLAGGGRSTGELFF. The CDR3 DNA is TGTGCCATCAGTGAGGGACTAGCGGGAGGGGGAAGGAGCACCGGGGAGCTGTTTTTT.

In regard to this clone: The junction differs from germline at one of its ends, possibly a read error. The gene calls are TRBV5-1 and TRBJ2-1, with a tentative D call TRBD1 (6 bases). The CDR3 has 15 amino acids. Germline CDR1 and CDR2: SGHRS and YFSETQ. DNA for the CDR3: TGCGCCAGCAACTTGGGGGCTACGGCGTTCAATGAGCAGTTCTTC. Its translation: CASNLGATAFNEQFF.

V and J are TRBV7-3 and TRBJ2-6; D is unclear. This CDR3 has 13 amino acids. Germline lookup yields CDR1 SGHTA and CDR2 FQGTGA. V was clipped by 4 bases and J by 7 bases, with 8 bases between them. The CDR3 DNA follows: TGTGCCAGCAGCTCCACCCGTGCCAACGTCCTGACTTTC. Protein sequence: CASSSTRANVLTF. The full variable domain, with the rest looked up from reference TRBV7-3 and TRBJ2-6, is GAGVSQTPSNKVTEKGKYVELRCDPISGHTALYWYRQSLGQGPEFLIYFQGTGAADDSGLPNDRFFAVRPEGSVSTLKIQRTERGDSAVYLCASSSTRANVLTFGAGSRLTVL.

This clone was counted only a few times. One end of the junction varies from germline; a read error may be responsible. The genes are TRBV7-2 and TRBJ2-7; 14 bases align to TRBD2. Germline-derived CDR1 and CDR2 are SGHTA and FQGNSA. The CDR3 has 17 residues. The CDR3 sequence is CASSIAGTSGSPYEQYF. Here the CDR3 DNA reads TGTGCCAGCAGCATAGCCGGGACTAGCGGGAGTCCCTACGAGCAGTACTTC. The full variable domain, with the rest looked up from reference TRBV7-2 and TRBJ2-7, is GAGVSQSPSNKVTEKGKDVELRCDPISGHTALYWYRQSLGQGLEFLIYFQGNSAPDKSGLPSDRFSAERTGGSVSTLTIQRTQQEDSAVYLCASSIAGTSGSPYEQYFGPGTRLTVT.

The chain recombines TRBV5-1 with TRBJ2-1, with 12 bases matching TRBD2. This CDR3 is built from 18 residues. Germline trimming cut 3 bases from V and 2 bases from J; bases unmatched to any gene: 9. Looked up from germline, CDR1 is SGHRS and CDR2 is YFSETQ. CDR3 amino acids: CASSYYSRTSGTYNEQFF. CDR3 bases: TGCGCCAGCAGCTACTACTCAAGGACTAGCGGGACCTACAATGAGCAGTTCTTC.

This clone has more than one count but fewer than ten. The chain carries TRBV5-1 and TRBJ1-1; D unclear. The CDR3 loop spans 13 amino acids. The V gene lost 2 bases and the J gene lost 8 bases, with 13 bases spanning the gap. CDR1 is SGHRS, CDR2 YFSETQ, per germline. As DNA, the CDR3 is TGCGCCAGCAGCTTCGGGGAGACGCAGGAAGCTTTCTTT. Its protein is CASSFGETQEAFF.

The count of this clone is one. The chain couples TRBV28 to TRBJ1-3, with a weak D call TRBD1 (5 bases). Between the trimmed V and J ends, which lost 3 bases and 2 bases, there was a span of 11 bases. The CDR3 extends over 15 amino acids. Germline CDR1 is MDHEN and CDR2 is SYDVKM. Here the CDR3 reads CASSFVGATGNTIYF. CDR3 DNA: TGTGCCAGCAGTTTCGTAGGGGCAACTGGAAACACCATATATTTT.

The chain employs TRBV27 and TRBJ2-1; 11 bases align to TRBD2. Per the germline V gene, CDR1 is MNHEY and CDR2 is SMNVEV (reference sequence). The V gene end was trimmed by 4 bases and the J gene end by 10 bases; junction bases not matched to a gene: 3. The CDR3 contains 13 residues. CDR3 residues: CASSSRLAGEQFF. CDR3 DNA: TGTGCCAGCAGTTCGCGACTAGCGGGAGAGCAGTTCTTC.

The rearrangement uses TRBV29-1 and TRBJ1-1; TRBD1 matches 8 bases. This CDR3 is built from 11 residues. Germline CDR1 and CDR2: SQVTM and ANQGSEA. V shed 6 bases, J shed 8 bases, and the junction held 5 bases outside the gene matches. CDR3 nucleotide sequence: TGCAGCGTCTTGGACAGGGTAGAAGCTTTCTTT. As protein: CSVLDRVEAFF.